These 27 T cell receptor beta chains came from one sample sequenced in a study of T cells expressing NK-cell markers. TCRdb re-called the 5' RACE reads and gives one entry per CDR3 protein, without DNA. Its clone listing holds over 150,000 distinct CDR3 sequences. The material sequenced was blood T cells: a sorted CD56 or NKG2C T cell subset, CD4+ or CD8+ T cells, or bulk PBMC T cells (not recorded which). The receptor set was obtained from a man aged 18 to 69 in good health.

The chain carries TRBV4-1 and TRBJ2-1. Germline CDR1 and CDR2: MGHRA and YSYEKL. The CDR3 length is 12 residues. This CDR3 is CASSQLPHEQFF.

This chain links TRBV6-4 with TRBJ2-7; the D gene TCRdb calls, TRBD1, cannot be checked with no DNA. The CDR3 sequence is 16 residues long. Germline V gene lookup returns CDR1 MRHNA and CDR2 SNTAGT. CDR3: CASSDDQRGLSYEQYF.

V usage is TRBV3-1 and J usage is TRBJ2-7; TCRdb indicates TRBD1, and absent DNA this call remains unverified. CDR3 length equals 15 residues. CDR1 and CDR2 (germline): LGHDT, YNNKEL (reference sequence). CDR3 in amino acids: CASSQLPAPKYEQYF.

The V and J genes are TRBV29-1 and TRBJ1-5. This CDR3 has 18 amino acids. Germline assignment: CDR1 SQVTM and CDR2 ANQGSEA. The CDR3 spells CSVEERVGYPPSNQPQHF.

The chain couples TRBV5-1 to TRBJ2-3; TCRdb names TRBD2, which stays unverified in the absence of DNA. CDR1 and CDR2 (germline): SGHRS, YFSETQ. The CDR3 is 15 residues long. CDR3 protein: CASSPYSGGTDTQYF.

The genes are TRBV6-5 and TRBJ2-7. This CDR3 comprises 16 residues. CDR1 and CDR2 (germline): MNHEY, SVGAGI. This CDR3 is CASIRVGELHSYEQYF.

The V and J genes are TRBV15 and TRBJ2-7; the TCRdb call, TRBD2, lacks DNA for checking. The CDR3 consists of 12 residues. CDR1 and CDR2 from the germline V gene are LNHNV and YYDKDF (reference sequence). The CDR3 sequence is CATSRGGGVEYF.

J is TRBJ2-5 and V is TRBV10-3; TCRdb reports TRBD1, a call that lacks DNA to check it against. CDR3 length: 14 residues. Germline lookup yields CDR1 ENHRY and CDR2 SYGVKD. CDR3 in amino acids: CAISGGDREETQYF.

The CDR3 protein is CASSPGHRGRYEQYF. V and J are TRBV7-2 and TRBJ2-7; the D gene TCRdb calls, TRBD1, cannot be checked with no DNA. The CDR3 is 15 amino acids. Germline CDR1 SGHTA, CDR2 FQGNSA.

The chain couples TRBV13 to TRBJ1-4; TCRdb gives TRBD1 as the D gene, but with no DNA this cannot be confirmed. Germline CDR1 and CDR2: PRHDT and FYEKMQ (reference sequence). This CDR3 contains 15 residues. The chain's CDR3 is CASSLGTGRNEKLFF.

This CDR3 reads CASSFPAGGPTGELFF. The chain couples TRBV5-6 to TRBJ2-2; TCRdb lists TRBD2, though no DNA is available to test this call. CDR3 length: 16 amino acids. CDR1 and CDR2 from the germline V gene are SGHDT and YYEEEE.

This chain joins TRBV28 and TRBJ2-2; there is no DNA to check the TCRdb D call of TRBD1. In germline, CDR1 is MDHEN, CDR2 SYDVKM. The CDR3 totals 18 residues. The CDR3 here is CASSRPHGRGQNTGELFF.

The chain joins TRBV27 to TRBJ2-2. Germline lookup yields CDR1 MNHEY and CDR2 SMNVEV (reference sequence). CDR3 length equals 14 residues. The CDR3 loop is CASSLNAGTGELFF.

The V and J genes are TRBV20-1 and TRBJ2-3; TCRdb indicates TRBD2, and absent DNA this call remains unverified. Germline V gene data show CDR1 as DFQATT and CDR2 as SNEGSKA (reference sequence). CDR3 length: 17 amino acids. The CDR3: CSAREPIERPSTDTQYF.

The chain combines TRBV9 with TRBJ2-1. Germline V lookup: CDR1 SGDLS, CDR2 YYNGEE. The CDR3 spans 17 residues. CDR3 in amino acids: CASSAYHRESSYNEQFF.

The chain has TRBV3-1 and TRBJ2-1; TCRdb's D call, TRBD2, is unchecked because there is no DNA. Germline lookup yields CDR1 LGHDT and CDR2 YNNKEL (reference sequence). The CDR3 loop spans 16 amino acids. This chain's CDR3 is CASSQERREEDNEQFF.

V gene TRBV15 combines with J gene TRBJ2-1; lacking DNA, the TRBD2 call made by TCRdb goes unchecked. Germline V lookup: CDR1 LNHNV, CDR2 YYDKDF (reference sequence). CDR3 length: 16 amino acids. The CDR3 here is CATSSQGRISGNEQFF. The full variable domain, with the rest looked up from reference TRBV15 and TRBJ2-1, is DAMVIQNPRYQVTQFGKPVTLSCSQTLNHNVMYWYQQKSSQAPKLLFHYYDKDFNNEADTPDNFQSRRPNTSFCFLDIRSPGLGDTAMYLCATSSQGRISGNEQFFGPGTRLTVL.

The chain uses TRBV9 and TRBJ2-3. Germline CDR1 SGDLS, CDR2 YYNGEE. The length of the CDR3 is 15 residues. The CDR3 loop reads CASSVESAFIDTQYF.

The chain uses TRBV6-2 or TRBV6-3 and TRBJ2-7; the D gene TCRdb calls, TRBD1, cannot be checked with no DNA. The CDR3 runs 16 residues. Germline V gene lookup returns CDR1 MNHEY and CDR2 SVGEGT. CDR3 amino acids: CASSYSKGQGAYEQYF.

The chain recombines TRBV29-1 with TRBJ1-2. In germline, CDR1 is SQVTM, CDR2 ANQGSEA. The CDR3 totals 13 residues. The CDR3 region is CSVESQANYGYTF.

The chain carries TRBV5-6 and TRBJ2-3; the D call of TRBD1 rests on TCRdb alone, since no DNA is present to check it. The germline CDR1 and CDR2 sequences are SGHDT and YYEEEE. This CDR3 spans 15 amino acids. Here the CDR3 reads CASSWGTGDRDTQYF.

The rearrangement joins TRBV6-1 to TRBJ2-7; TCRdb selects TRBD1, and the lack of DNA leaves this call unchecked. The CDR3 runs to 15 residues. CDR1 is MNHNS and CDR2 is SASEGT in the germline V gene. CDR3 amino acids: CASNGEGGWSYEQYF.

The CDR3 sequence: CASSKVATGGFEQYF. V usage is TRBV21-1 and J usage is TRBJ2-7; TCRdb outputs TRBD1, but without DNA this stays unchecked. TRBV21-1 is flagged as a pseudogene. The CDR3 spans 15 residues.

This chain joins TRBV20-1 and TRBJ1-5. This CDR3 region has 14 residues. CDR1 is DFQATT and CDR2 is SNEGSKA in the germline V gene (reference sequence). The chain's CDR3 is CSARDLRGNQPQHF.

The chain couples TRBV15 to TRBJ2-3; the TCRdb call, TRBD1, lacks DNA for checking. The CDR3 has 14 residues. From germline, CDR1 is LNHNV and CDR2 YYDKDF (reference sequence). CDR3 loop: CATSRDLGGSTQYF. Drawing the rest from reference TRBV15 and TRBJ2-3, the complete variable domain is DAMVIQNPRYQVTQFGKPVTLSCSQTLNHNVMYWYQQKSSQAPKLLFHYYDKDFNNEADTPDNFQSRRPNTSFCFLDIRSPGLGDTAMYLCATSRDLGGSTQYFGPGTRLTVL.

The V and J genes are TRBV6-1 and TRBJ2-3; TCRdb proposes TRBD2, but this gene call is untestable without DNA. The CDR3 runs 15 residues. Per germline, CDR1 MNHNS and CDR2 SASEGT. Here the CDR3 reads CASQEGTSGTDTQYF.

J is TRBJ1-5 and V is TRBV7-9; with no DNA, the TCRdb D assignment of TRBD1 cannot be verified. CDR3 size: 15 residues. Germline CDR1 and CDR2: SEHNR and FQNEAQ (reference sequence). CDR3 region: CASSASTGSNQPQHF.